The text below deals with one TCR beta chain. This may arise from a read error, as a much more abundant clone is one base away. This entry belongs to a study of T cells in Graves' hyperthyroidism and ophthalmopathy. Germline V gene data show CDR1 as SGHTA and CDR2 as FQGTGA. This CDR3 region has 15 residues. V lost 5 bases and J lost 3, with 17 bases in between. Using RNA transcripts as the source, TCR beta CDR3 regions were amplified. HTBI primers were used for first-round RT-PCR of the TCR CDR3. TCRdb recomputed calls from the multiplex PCR reads with MiXCR, one row per CDR3 protein. The sample lists 200,000 to 250,000 distinct CDR3 sequences, around 15% seen once, with around 30% in the top ten.

The chain uses TRBV7-3 and TRBJ2-7, with D possibly matching TRBD2 (5 bases). The sample comprised blood. The TCR originated in a woman under 30 with Graves' ophthalmopathy. The CDR3 reads CASSPREPGDYEQYF. CDR3 in DNA: TGTGCCAGCAGCCCTAGGGAGCCAGGAGACTACGAGCAGTACTTC.